The subject of this entry is one T cell receptor (beta chain). The CDR3 is 16 amino acids. These data come from a study of blood T cell repertoires in COVID-19. Study at large: Sample material is recorded as cDNA or gDNA derived from T cells, B-cell-depleted T cells, or PBMCs.

In the original analysis: Reference gene primer amplification in the assay estimated nucleated cell counts. Generated by immunoSEQ multiplex PCR, the TCRdb table keeps only in-frame clones and is missing some. Clone size and V and J calls were adopted from that table, with D and trimming inferred from the DNA. The table lists approximately 180,000 clones, more than 85% of them singletons, with around 1.2% in the top ten. The age range of participants was about 18 to 90 years, with residence in more than 20 US areas. Participant-reported clinical history was the basis for cohort assignment. Sequenced: PBMCs or T cells enriched from blood (not recorded which). The chain recombines TRBV21-1 with TRBJ1-2; the D call in the table, TRBD1, was not verified against the DNA. TRBV21-1 is termed a pseudogene. This clonotype was obtained from a human donor with acute COVID-19. The donor label of this sample is uncertain. The CDR3 is CASSKTGQGRNYGYTF. The DNA for the CDR3 is TGTGCCAGCAGCAAAACGGGTCAGGGCCGTAACTATGGCTACACCTTC.